These 29 T cell receptor beta chains share one sample of origin, sequenced in a study of blood T cell repertoires in COVID-19. Using immunoSEQ multiplex PCR, the repertoire was profiled, and TCRdb retains in-frame clones only, with some absent. The sample shows around 160,000 clones, around 80% of them seen only once. Sequencing used peripheral blood. These receptors all come from a woman of 80 years or more with acute or convalescent COVID-19.

The CDR3 loop reads CASSYPQGYQPQHF. The DNA of the CDR3 is TGTGCCAGCAGTTACCCGCAGGGATATCAGCCCCAGCATTTT. The V gene is TRBV6-2 or TRBV6-3, the J gene TRBJ1-5; possible D gene TRBD1, 5 bases. This CDR3 is built from 14 residues. V lost 2 bases to trimming and J lost 5 bases, with 10 bases between them. Germline V lookup: CDR1 MNHEY, CDR2 SVGEGT.

The V and J genes are TRBV11-3 and TRBJ2-7; D gene ambiguous. Germline V gene sequence: CDR1 SGHNT, CDR2 YENEEA. The CDR3 is 12 amino acids. The V end lost 3 bases, the J end lost 7 bases, and 10 bases lay between the germline ends. Written as DNA, the CDR3 is TGTGCCAGCAGCTTTCGTCGCGGAGAGCAGTACTTC. This gives the protein CASSFRRGEQYF.

This chain connects TRBV6-5 to TRBJ2-3, with a weak D call TRBD2 (6 bases). The germline gives CDR1 MNHEY, CDR2 SVGAGI. Trimming took off 6 bases at V and 1 base at J, with 14 bases between the two ends. The CDR3 is 15 amino acids. The CDR3 bases are TGTGCCAGCAGCAAAACGGGAGCGGGCACAGATACGCAGTATTTT. This codes for CASSKTGAGTDTQYF.

This sequence joins TRBV24-1 and TRBJ2-1; the match to TRBD2 covers 8 bases. Germline loops: CDR1 KGHDR, CDR2 SFDVKD. This CDR3 has 15 amino acids. Trimming cost V 0 bases and J 5 bases; bases outside gene matches: 2. This CDR3 is CATSDLGLANNEQFF. For the CDR3, the DNA is TGTGCCACCAGTGATTTGGGACTAGCCAACAATGAGCAGTTCTTC.

The chain carries TRBV7-2 and TRBJ1-3; D may be TRBD1 (6 bases). V was pared by 4 bases and J by 4 bases, with 8 bases between. From germline, CDR1 is SGHTA and CDR2 FQGNSA. The CDR3 runs 13 residues. The CDR3 nucleotides are TGTGCCAGCAGCTGGGACACGGGAAACACCATATATTTT. Its protein product is CASSWDTGNTIYF.

CDR3 sequence reads: CASSLRDQGNQPQHF. CDR3 coding DNA: TGTGCCAGCTCCCTACGCGATCAGGGCAATCAGCCCCAGCATTTT. The chain combines TRBV18 with TRBJ1-5; D remains ambiguous. Trimming removed 6 bases at V and 2 bases at J, with 14 bases between. The CDR3 loop spans 15 amino acids. Germline V gene data show CDR1 as KGHSH and CDR2 as LQKENI.

A single count supports this clone. The V gene is TRBV10-3, the J gene TRBJ1-6, with TRBD1 matching over 7 bases. This CDR3 has 13 amino acids. The V gene end was trimmed by 6 bases and the J gene end by 6 bases; junction bases not matched to a gene: 2. The germline V gene encodes CDR1 ENHRY and CDR2 SYGVKD. The chain's CDR3 is CAIRGDSNSPLHF. The CDR3 DNA sequence: TGTGCCATCAGGGGGGACAGTAATTCACCCCTCCACTTT.

V gene TRBV3-1 (or the pseudogene TRBV3-2) combines with J gene TRBJ1-2; a weak D match, TRBD1 (6 bases). The V end lost 4 bases, the J end lost 3 bases, and 15 bases lay between the germline ends. This CDR3 contains 15 residues. CDR1 and CDR2 (germline): LGHDT, YNNKEL (reference sequence). CDR3 in amino acids: CASSPTGTEHYGYTF. The CDR3 nucleotides read TGTGCCAGCAGCCCAACAGGGACGGAGCACTATGGCTACACCTTC.

V gene TRBV6-2 or TRBV6-3 combines with J gene TRBJ1-5; possibly TRBD1 for D (5 bases). Germline V gene lookup returns CDR1 MNHEY and CDR2 SVGEGT. The CDR3 has 15 amino acids. Trimming cost V 5 bases and J 0 bases, with 11 bases left between them. CDR3 region: CASSTRTSSNQPQHF. CDR3 nucleotides: TGTGCCAGCAGTACCCGGACATCTAGCAATCAGCCCCAGCATTTT.

The rearrangement links TRBV10-3 to TRBJ2-1; TRBD2 is a possible D gene (5 bases). CDR1 ENHRY and CDR2 SYGVKD come from the germline V gene. The germline V and J ends were trimmed by 5 bases and 9 bases, with 17 bases remaining between them. CDR3 length: 14 amino acids. The CDR3 is CAISRKTSLGEQFF. The CDR3 nucleotides read TGTGCCATCAGTAGGAAAACTAGTCTGGGTGAGCAGTTCTTC.

The genes are TRBV6-5 and TRBJ1-4; unclear D gene. Per the germline V gene, CDR1 is MNHEY and CDR2 is SVGAGI. This CDR3 region has 15 residues. V lost 0 bases to trimming and J lost 4 bases, with 9 bases between them. DNA for the CDR3: TGTGCCAGCAGTTACTCAGGCAGGCATAATGAAAAACTGTTTTTT. It codes for CASSYSGRHNEKLFF.

The V call is TRBV3-1 (or the pseudogene TRBV3-2), the J call TRBJ2-2; a weak D match, TRBD2 (6 bases). V lost 4 bases, J lost 3 bases, and 12 bases lay in between. Germline assignment: CDR1 LGHDT and CDR2 YNNKEL (reference sequence). The CDR3 sequence is 15 residues long. The CDR3 nucleotides read TGTGCCAGCAGCCCTACGGCGGGATACACCGGGGAGCTGTTTTTT. This gives the protein CASSPTAGYTGELFF.

The J gene is TRBJ2-1, the V gene TRBV28; D perhaps matches TRBD2 (6 bases). CDR3 length equals 13 residues. V shed 3 bases and J shed 4 bases, with 7 bases lying between them. The germline CDR1 and CDR2 sequences are MDHEN and SYDVKM. The CDR3 reads CASSLEGYNEQFF. CDR3 DNA sequence: TGTGCCAGCAGTTTGGAGGGGTACAATGAGCAGTTCTTC.

The genes are TRBV15 and TRBJ1-5; TRBD1 might be the D (6 bases). V lost 8 bases to trimming and J lost 5 bases, with 7 bases between them. Per the germline V gene, CDR1 is LNHNV and CDR2 is YYDKDF (reference sequence). The CDR3 is 11 amino acids. CDR3 amino acids: CATGTYQPQHF. In nucleotides, the CDR3 is TGTGCCACCGGGACATATCAGCCCCAGCATTTT.

The CDR3 is CASSLDRGSPGELFF. CDR3 sequence (DNA): TGTGCCAGCAGCTTAGACAGGGGGTCCCCCGGGGAGCTGTTTTTT. The J gene is TRBJ2-2, the V gene TRBV7-9; 8 bases match TRBD1. Per germline, CDR1 SEHNR and CDR2 FQNEAQ (reference sequence). The V and J ends lost 1 base and 6 bases, in that order; junction bases with no gene match: 4. This CDR3 contains 15 residues.

J is TRBJ1-1 and V is TRBV2; D not certain. The germline CDR1 and CDR2 sequences are SNHLY and FYNNEI. Trimming removed 4 bases from V and 6 bases from J, with 12 bases in between. There are 13 residues in the CDR3. CDR3 sequence reads: CASSVGVTAEAFF. The DNA for the CDR3 is TGTGCCAGCAGTGTTGGAGTCACCGCTGAAGCTTTCTTT.

This rearrangement joins TRBV5-1 to TRBJ2-1, with a weak D call TRBD2 (6 bases). CDR1 is SGHRS and CDR2 is YFSETQ in the germline V gene. The V end lost 1 base, the J end lost 4 bases, and 9 bases lay between the germline ends. The CDR3 runs 14 residues. For the CDR3, the DNA is TGCGCCAGCAGCTTGTCTAGCGTTTACAATGAGCAGTTCTTC. This codes for CASSLSSVYNEQFF.

This clone was counted many times. The chain employs TRBV29-1 and TRBJ1-2; weak D call: TRBD1 (5 bases). Per germline, CDR1 SQVTM and CDR2 ANQGSEA. The CDR3 totals 17 residues. Trimming left V 4 bases short and J 3 bases short, with 24 bases between. CDR3 in amino acids: CSVVLVRQGSFDYGYTF. Here the CDR3 DNA reads TGCAGCGTTGTGTTGGTGCGGCAGGGTTCGTTCGACTATGGCTACACCTTC.

This chain links TRBV6-4 with TRBJ1-2; unclear D gene. The V gene lost 2 bases and the J gene lost 7 bases, with 17 bases spanning the gap. CDR3 length equals 15 residues. Germline V CDR1 and CDR2: MRHNA, SNTAGT. This CDR3 reads CASSDGGTSTGGYTF. CDR3 coding DNA: TGTGCCAGCAGTGACGGCGGAACCTCGACGGGTGGCTACACCTTC.

The V and J genes are TRBV3-1 (or the pseudogene TRBV3-2) and TRBJ2-5, with 12 bases lining up with TRBD2. From germline, CDR1 is LGHDT and CDR2 YNNKEL (reference sequence). This CDR3 has 13 residues. The ends lost 2 bases at V and 12 bases at J; junction bases unmatched: 4. CDR3 protein: CASSQRLAGDEYF. The CDR3 DNA is TGTGCCAGCAGCCAACGACTAGCGGGGGATGAGTACTTC.

The rearrangement joins TRBV7-9 to TRBJ1-3; 7 positions agree with TRBD1. This CDR3 has 16 amino acids. The V segment lost 10 bases and the J segment 0 bases; nucleotides outside the gene matches: 12. Germline lookup yields CDR1 SEHNR and CDR2 FQNEAQ (reference sequence). The CDR3 DNA reads as TGTGCCAACGGTCAACAGGGGCCTAGCTCTGGAAACACCATATATTTT. It codes for CANGQQGPSSGNTIYF.

The gene calls are TRBV5-1 and TRBJ1-1; D remains unclear. This CDR3 has 15 amino acids. Looked up from germline, CDR1 is SGHRS and CDR2 is YFSETQ. V was trimmed by 5 bases and J by 1 base, leaving 15 bases between them. The CDR3 nucleotides are TGCGCCAGCAGAACAGATCCGGCCTCGAACACTGAAGCTTTCTTT. Its translation is CASRTDPASNTEAFF.

The rearrangement uses TRBV28 and TRBJ2-7, with a possible D match to TRBD2 (5 bases). V lost 8 bases and J lost 1, with 18 bases in between. Germline loops: CDR1 MDHEN, CDR2 SYDVKM. The CDR3 spans 15 residues. The CDR3, as DNA: TGTGCCAGCGCCCGACCGGGAAGTATGTCCTACGAGCAGTACTTC. It translates to CASARPGSMSYEQYF.

The V call is TRBV3-1 (or the pseudogene TRBV3-2), the J call TRBJ2-3; 7 bases match TRBD2. CDR3 length: 13 residues. Germline V gene data show CDR1 as LGHDT and CDR2 as YNNKEL (reference sequence). Losses at the gene ends were 8 bases for V and 2 bases for J; bases not matched to a gene: 4. CDR3 loop: CASSGLYTDTQYF. For the CDR3, the DNA is TGTGCCAGCTCGGGACTATACACAGATACGCAGTATTTT.

The chain joins TRBV2 to TRBJ2-7; D perhaps matches TRBD1 (5 bases). Germline lookup yields CDR1 SNHLY and CDR2 FYNNEI. The CDR3 loop spans 16 amino acids. Trimming pared 11 bases from V and 0 bases from J, leaving 23 bases between. For the CDR3, the DNA is TGTGCCTCCAGCCTGATGCCAGGGCAAAGCTCCTACGAGCAGTACTTC. As protein: CASSLMPGQSSYEQYF.

This chain connects TRBV5-1 to TRBJ2-1; 8 bases match TRBD2. Germline V gene sequence: CDR1 SGHRS, CDR2 YFSETQ. V shed 4 bases and J 0 bases; nucleotides not matched to a gene: 9. The CDR3 length is 17 residues. The CDR3 spells CASSIRGRTDSYNEQFF. For the CDR3, the DNA is TGCGCCAGCAGCATTCGCGGGAGGACGGACTCCTACAATGAGCAGTTCTTC.

The rearrangement links TRBV5-1 to TRBJ2-5, with TRBD1 matching over 8 bases. CDR3 length: 14 residues. V was clipped by 3 bases and J by 5 bases; unmatched bases: 6. Germline V gives CDR1 SGHRS, CDR2 YFSETQ. The CDR3: CASSSQGASETQYF. Here the CDR3 DNA reads TGCGCCAGCAGCTCTCAGGGGGCCTCGGAGACCCAGTACTTC.

The V gene is TRBV9, the J gene TRBJ1-6; no clear D gene. This CDR3 contains 16 residues. The V end lost 0 bases, the J end lost 10 bases, and 17 bases lay between the germline ends. CDR1 and CDR2 (germline): SGDLS, YYNGEE. The CDR3 sequence is CASSVDWRAKGSPLHF. DNA for the CDR3: TGTGCCAGCAGCGTAGATTGGAGGGCGAAGGGATCACCCCTCCACTTT.

The chain uses TRBV5-5 and TRBJ2-1; TRBD1 matches at 7 bases. This CDR3 spans 15 amino acids. The germline CDR1 and CDR2 sequences are SGHKS and YYEKEE (reference sequence). V lost 5 bases and J lost 3; bases outside the gene matches: 8. CDR3 DNA sequence: TGTGCCAGCAGGAAACAGGGGTTTTTCTACAATGAGCAGTTCTTC. The encoded protein is CASRKQGFFYNEQFF.